This TCR beta chain was found in a study of Graves' ophthalmopathy and Graves' hyperthyroidism. Study in general: The collection of peripheral blood took place at initial diagnosis, before any treatment.

Patients were excluded if they had other autoimmune diseases or uncontrolled infections, and likewise if pregnancy or lactation applied. Investigators amplified TCR beta CDR3 regions from RNA transcripts. The library came from an HTBI-primed first-round RT-PCR and a second-round multiplex PCR. TCRdb re-derived calls from the multiplex PCR reads in MiXCR, one entry per CDR3 protein. The table shows roughly 400,000 distinct CDR3 sequences, with approximately 18% occurring only once. This clonotype was observed many times. Its antigen is undetermined. A read error may account for a junction end that differs from germline. Study conclusions and caveats: With a specificity of 72.22% and a sensitivity of roughly 71%, the model predicted ophthalmopathy progression. Detection in blood was also observed for most expanded thyroid clonotypes above 0.001 frequency.

The germline CDR1 and CDR2 sequences are LGHNA and YNFKEQ. There are 14 residues in the CDR3. The chain employs TRBV4-2 and TRBJ2-5; TRBD2 matches 9 bases. What was sequenced was peripheral blood. The receptor was derived from an adult woman with stable Graves' hyperthyroidism. Here the CDR3 reads CASSQAGGEETQYF. The CDR3, as DNA: TGCGCCAGCAGCCAGGCGGGAGGGGAAGAGACCCAGTACTTC.